This entry describes one T cell receptor (beta chain). Its binding antigen is unknown. Within one base of it there is no much larger clone, and no base qualities were kept. The data stem from a study of cytotoxic CD8 clonotypes in ibrutinib-treated CLL (dated by TCRdb to 2020 to 2023). Concerning the study at large: The cohort had over ten relapsed/refractory and 15 treatment-naive patients; 17 to 18 were IGHV unmutated. Partial responses were observed in about 25 patients and complete responses in 2; after a median follow-up of around 64 months, remission was maintained in around 14 patients and progression was observed in approximately 12. Response samples were taken after a median of approximately eleven months on treatment, ranging from about 6 to 36 months. On average, each sample yielded approximately 250,000 productive templates and tens of thousands of productive rearrangements. Longitudinal samples were available for about 30% of the roughly 86 trial participants. Cryopreserved peripheral blood mononuclear cells were collected at three points: before therapy, at response, and at either sustained remission or disease progression. All remission and progressive disease samples were collected while patients were still receiving ibrutinib. Overall results and qualifications from the work: At ibrutinib response clonality went up, during sustained remission it held steady, and at progression it dropped back toward baseline. At baseline, clonality was higher than in age-matched healthy donors and showed a strong correlation with circulating CD8+ T-cell counts. Sustained-remission and progressing patients did not have matched sampling times, and lymph node repertoires were not examined. Public clonotypes were found to be uncommon and were observed to contract or remain stable during treatment; the increase in clonality was shown to reflect expansion of private clonotypes at ibrutinib response.

The sample's time point label, in plain terms: 20 to 25 months on ibrutinib. Roughly 2 micrograms of genomic DNA were extracted from cryopreserved PBMCs for TCR beta library preparation. Longitudinal blood samples from CLL patients on ibrutinib monotherapy were analyzed using high-throughput TCR beta sequencing. The patients were enrolled in a single-center, open-label phase 2 trial of ibrutinib monotherapy. On a MiSeq, deep resolution sequencing aimed for a depth between 1 in 1 million and 1 in 200,000 T cells, with each clonotype covered 10x on average. The immunoSEQ hsTCRB Kit was used to generate the TCR beta libraries. The authors' pipeline ran thus. Data were analyzed with ImmunoSEQ Data Assistant and ImmunoSEQ Analyzer, with V, D and J genes assigned per IMGT definitions. Clonality, which ranges from 0 to 1, was calculated by subtracting the normalized Shannon entropy of productive rearrangement frequencies from one. Public clonotype analysis was restricted to overrepresented clonotypes comprising at least 0.05% of each patient's repertoire. About twelve repertoires from age-matched healthy donors, obtained from immuneACCESS, served as clonality controls. This is the immuneACCESS table as TCRdb keeps it, with only in-frame sequences that have V and J called. A part of the clones is gone; compared with another copy, unresolved V genes explain less than half, and the rest is unexplained. V and J calls and clone size are copied from that table; D and trimming were computed from the DNA. The sample table records some 120,000 clones; about 58% of these occur just once. The ten largest clones add up to 37% of the sample.

V ends up 0 bases short and J 0 bases short, with an unmatched junction base count of 11. As encoded in the germline V gene (reference sequence), CDR1 is LNHNV while CDR2 is YYDKDF. The CDR3 contains 18 residues, cysteine and phenylalanine counted. Only the CDR3 DNA is retained, 54 bases long and in frame from the first base. Sequenced material: PBMCs, taken after 24 months of ibrutinib treatment. The chain couples TRBV15 to TRBJ2-7; 7 junctional bases match TRBD1. The sequence derives from a human donor with chronic lymphocytic leukemia. The CDR3 region reads CATSRDLGLGQSSYEQYF. The base sequence is TGTGCCACCAGCAGAGATCTTGGATTGGGACAGAGCTCCTACGAGCAGTACTTC.